Described below is a single TCR beta chain sequence and its context. The data were obtained in a study of T cell changes during pregnancy in multiple sclerosis. Sequenced by immunoSEQ multiplex PCR; TCRdb stores in-frame clones only, minus some. The sample includes tens of thousands of clones, around 92% seen only once; the top ten take 0.64%. This receptor was taken from a female donor with multiple sclerosis, enrolled in a pregnancy study. This sample comprised CD4+ T cells from peripheral blood mononuclear cells, obtained after pregnancy.

The CDR3 nucleotides read TGTGCCAGCAGCCTCCGAGGCATGAACACTGAAGCTTTCTTT. It translates to CASSLRGMNTEAFF. This rearrangement joins TRBV7-9 to TRBJ1-1; D remains ambiguous. Per germline, CDR1 SEHNR and CDR2 FQNEAQ (reference sequence). This CDR3 has 14 residues. The V and J ends lost 5 bases and 0 bases respectively, with 10 bases between them. The whole variable domain, filled in from reference TRBV7-9 and TRBJ1-1, reads DTGVSQNPRHKITKRGQNVTFRCDPISEHNRLYWYRQTLGQGPEFLTYFQNEAQLEKSRLLSDRFSAERPKGSFSTLEIQRTEQGDSAMYLCASSLRGMNTEAFFGQGTRLTVV.